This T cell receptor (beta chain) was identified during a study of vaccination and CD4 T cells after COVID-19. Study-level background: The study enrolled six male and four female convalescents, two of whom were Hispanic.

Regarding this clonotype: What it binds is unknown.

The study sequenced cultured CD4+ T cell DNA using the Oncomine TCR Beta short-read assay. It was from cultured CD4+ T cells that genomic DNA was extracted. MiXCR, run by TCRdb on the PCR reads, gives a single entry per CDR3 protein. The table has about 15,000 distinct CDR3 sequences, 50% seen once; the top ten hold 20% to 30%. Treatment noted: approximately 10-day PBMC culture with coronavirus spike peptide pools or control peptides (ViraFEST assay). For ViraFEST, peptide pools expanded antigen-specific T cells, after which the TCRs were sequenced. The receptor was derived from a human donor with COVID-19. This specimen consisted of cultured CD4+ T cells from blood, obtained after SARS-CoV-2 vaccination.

The CDR3 DNA reads TGCAGCCTAACGGGGGGACTAGGTTACAATGAGCAGTTCTTC. This translates into CSLTGGLGYNEQFF. The rearrangement joins TRBV20-1 to TRBJ2-1; 8 bases line up with TRBD2. The germline gives CDR1 DFQATT, CDR2 SNEGSKA (reference sequence). There are 14 residues in the CDR3.